These T cell receptor beta chains were read from a single sample in a study of OX40 agonist ivuxolimab in advanced cancers. Assay used: immunoSEQ multiplex PCR; TCRdb lists only in-frame clones, some missing. The table has tens of thousands of clones, 83% seen once. The specimen comprised CD4+ or CD8+ T cells sorted from blood, sampled in a trial of the OX40 agonist ivuxolimab. Receptors were obtained from an adult with an advanced solid tumor such as melanoma, head and neck, liver or kidney cancer. Each CDR3 is given with its conserved first and last residue. D genes are given only for firm matches. Only part of the rows carry a size: once, few, many, or a class if the clone is expanded.

J gene | D gene | clone size | V gene | CDR3 protein
TRBJ2-7 | - | few | TRBV10-3 | CAISPSLGRDYEQYF
TRBJ2-7 | - | - | TRBV5-4 | CASSSITGQYEQYF
TRBJ2-1 | - | - | TRBV6-1 | CASSDQQGESYNEQFF
TRBJ2-1 | - | - | TRBV5-1 | CASSSKELGLSYNEQFF
TRBJ2-2 | - | - | TRBV2 | CASSGSRENTGELFF
TRBJ2-7 | TRBD1 | - | TRBV7-9 | CASTGGSYEQYF
TRBJ1-2 | - | - | TRBV29-1 | CSCGSWTSSYYGYTF
TRBJ2-5 | - | - | TRBV18 | CASSPPAAYPQETQYF
TRBJ2-7 | - | - | TRBV18 | CASSKDYEQYF
TRBJ1-1 | - | - | TRBV11-2 | CASSLSTVEAFF
TRBJ2-3 | TRBD2 | - | TRBV11-2 | CASSPSPGTSGASTDTQYF
TRBJ2-7 | TRBD2 | - | TRBV7-9 | CASSLVLAGSYEQYF
TRBJ2-3 | TRBD1 | - | TRBV9 | CASSAGQASTDTQYF
TRBJ1-1 | TRBD1 | once | TRBV7-3 | CASSSPGQPNTEAFF
TRBJ2-1 | - | - | TRBV5-6 | CASSLDGVGSSYNEQFF
TRBJ1-2 | - | - | TRBV19 | CASRENGGEGYGYTF
TRBJ1-5 | - | - | TRBV6-1 | CASSVLARAGNQPQHF
TRBJ1-1 | TRBD1 | - | TRBV27 | CASSEQGMNTEAFF
TRBJ2-1 | TRBD1 | - | TRBV27 | CASSLTDRVYNEQFF
TRBJ2-1 | TRBD2 | - | TRBV7-9 | CASSLQTSGSSNEQFF
TRBJ2-7 | - | once | TRBV28 | CASSLGVRRGLYF
TRBJ2-1 | TRBD2 | - | TRBV9 | CASSVGTSMNEQFF
TRBJ1-3 | - | once | TRBV6-5 | CASKESSGNTIYF
TRBJ2-1 | - | - | TRBV2 | CASSEARGISYNEQFF
TRBJ2-7 | TRBD2 | - | TRBV29-1 | CSVAFGMLAGTYEQYF
TRBJ2-3 | - | - | TRBV5-1 | CASSSLGSRLATDTQYF
TRBJ2-3 | TRBD2 | - | TRBV6-4 | CASSEGLAGGNTQYF
TRBJ2-7 | - | - | TRBV5-5 | CASSLTGALSYEQYF
TRBJ2-3 | - | - | TRBV11-3 | CASSSGTDTQYF
TRBJ1-1 | - | - | TRBV28 | CASSYEGNTEAFF
TRBJ2-5 | - | - | TRBV27 | CASSPGSGGETQYF
TRBJ1-1 | TRBD1 | - | TRBV5-1 | CASSLGQGAFEAFF
TRBJ2-1 | - | - | TRBV27 | CASGVGESSYNEQFF
TRBJ2-7 | TRBD1 | - | TRBV5-4 | CASSFGQGGSYEQYF
TRBJ2-3 | - | - | TRBV5-6 | CASSLTTGYSTDTQYF
TRBJ2-7 | - | - | TRBV4-1 | CASSQVSQYEQYF